This TCR beta chain is drawn from a study of PD-1 blockade in classical Hodgkin lymphoma. Study overall: It was nivolumab at 3 mg/kg, given intravenously every 2 weeks, that patients received.

The ends were cut back, 6 bases at V and 9 bases at J, with 15 bases in the middle. Germline-derived CDR1 and CDR2 are LNHDA and SQIVND (reference sequence). CDR3 length: 13 amino acids. This sample's time point: cycle 4 day 1 (C4D1), after more than five weeks of nivolumab. Autologous stem cell transplantation was followed by relapse in every patient, and brentuximab vedotin exposure varied. Some clones are missing from TCRdb's copy, which holds only in-frame ones; the method was immunoSEQ multiplex PCR. The sample lists approximately 30,000 clones, around 72% occurring once. This sequence was found in a human donor with classical Hodgkin lymphoma. This specimen consisted of peripheral blood mononuclear cells (PBMCs), obtained before the fourth cycle of nivolumab. The chain joins TRBV19 to TRBJ1-5; unclear D gene. The CDR3 DNA sequence: TGTGCCAGTAGGGGTCGCCCATCGGGGCCCCAGCATTTT. This encodes CASRGRPSGPQHF.